One and the same sample provided the 30 T cell receptor beta chains below, sequenced in a study of blood T cell repertoires in COVID-19 (dated by TCRdb to about 2020). The library was made by the immunoSEQ multiplex PCR assay. TCRdb obtained this table from immuneACCESS and retained in-frame rearrangements with V and J assigned. These tables miss some clones; where compared with another copy, unresolved V genes account for less than half of the shortfall, and the remainder is unexplained. The sample includes 75,000 to 100,000 clones, with around 82% observed a single time. 21% of the sample lies in the top ten. Sequences were obtained from peripheral blood. The receptors derive from a human donor in a cohort sampled during active COVID-19.

The chain links TRBV3-1 (or the pseudogene TRBV3-2) to TRBJ1-2, with D unresolved. This CDR3 region has 17 residues. Trimming pared 5 bases from V and 4 bases from J, leaving 23 bases between. Germline CDR1 is LGHDT and CDR2 is YNNKEL (reference sequence). The CDR3 reads CASSRRHTETQPYGYTF. The CDR3 coding sequence is TGTGCCAGCAGCAGACGCCATACCGAAACACAGCCCTATGGCTACACCTTC.

In this sample, this clone turned up once. The gene calls are TRBV3-1 (or the pseudogene TRBV3-2) and TRBJ2-2; D is unclear. The V gene's germline CDR1 is LGHDT and CDR2 YNNKEL (reference sequence). This CDR3 is built from 13 residues. Between the trimmed V and J ends, which lost 4 bases and 0 bases, there was a span of 3 bases. The chain's CDR3 is CASSPPNTGELFF. As DNA, the CDR3 is TGTGCCAGCAGCCCTCCGAACACCGGGGAGCTGTTTTTT.

The chain uses TRBV28 and TRBJ1-2; D is undetermined. Germline CDR1 MDHEN, CDR2 SYDVKM. The CDR3 runs to 14 residues. V was clipped by 4 bases and J by 3 bases, with 12 bases between them. The CDR3 loop reads CASSSLWQDYGYTF. CDR3 bases: TGTGCCAGCAGTTCCTTGTGGCAAGACTATGGCTACACCTTC.

This clone was seen a few times. The chain carries TRBV9 and TRBJ1-3; no reliable D call. Germline V gene sequence: CDR1 SGDLS, CDR2 YYNGEE. Trimming took off 0 bases at V and 0 bases at J, with 13 bases between the two ends. The length of the CDR3 is 17 residues. The CDR3 bases are TGTGCCAGCAGCGTAGTTGACGTAGCCGTCTCTGGAAACACCATATATTTT. Residues: CASSVVDVAVSGNTIYF.

V usage is TRBV28 and J usage is TRBJ1-2, with D hard to call. The CDR3 length is 12 residues. V was trimmed by 4 bases and J by 5 bases, leaving 8 bases between them. Germline values: CDR1 MDHEN, CDR2 SYDVKM. The CDR3 loop is CASSYSGYGYTF. In DNA, the CDR3 is TGTGCCAGCAGTTATTCGGGATATGGCTACACCTTC.

This clone turned up a few times. The chain joins TRBV9 to TRBJ1-4; TRBD1 matches 8 bases. After removal of 4 bases from V and 6 bases from J, the junction contained 8 bases not matched to a gene. In germline, CDR1 is SGDLS, CDR2 YYNGEE. The CDR3 extends over 15 amino acids. The chain's CDR3 is CASSPTDRVDEKLFF. The CDR3 coding sequence is TGTGCCAGCAGCCCGACGGACAGGGTGGATGAAAAACTGTTTTTT.

By sample fraction, this clone is large. The gene calls are TRBV7-9 and TRBJ1-6; 10 bases agree with TRBD1. Germline-derived CDR1 and CDR2 are SEHNR and FQNEAQ (reference sequence). The V and J ends lost 5 bases and 5 bases, in that order; junction bases with no gene match: 6. CDR3 size: 16 residues. CDR3 sequence (DNA): TGTGCCAGCAGCCCCTTTGGACAGGGGGATAATTCACCCCTCCACTTT. It translates to CASSPFGQGDNSPLHF. Full variable domain (outside the CDR3, taken from reference TRBV7-9 and TRBJ1-6): DTGVSQNPRHKITKRGQNVTFRCDPISEHNRLYWYRQTLGQGPEFLTYFQNEAQLEKSRLLSDRFSAERPKGSFSTLEIQRTEQGDSAMYLCASSPFGQGDNSPLHFGNGTRLTVT.

The chain couples TRBV29-1 to TRBJ1-1; D might be TRBD1 (6 bases). This CDR3 contains 16 residues. Trimming took 7 bases from V and 2 from J, leaving 23 bases between them. The germline V gene encodes CDR1 SQVTM and CDR2 ANQGSEA. CDR3 coding DNA: TGCAGCGCCGAAGGGCCCAGCGGACAGCCAAACACTGAAGCTTTCTTT. Its translation: CSAEGPSGQPNTEAFF.

This sequence joins TRBV6-2 or TRBV6-3 and TRBJ2-3; a weak D match, TRBD1 (6 bases). Germline CDR1 reads MNHEY; CDR2 reads SVGEGT. The CDR3 consists of 13 residues. The germline V and J ends were trimmed by 2 bases and 6 bases, with 9 bases remaining between them. The CDR3 loop reads CASSYKGEDTQYF. CDR3 in DNA: TGTGCCAGCAGTTACAAGGGGGAGGATACGCAGTATTTT.

V and J are TRBV24-1 and TRBJ1-1; 7 nucleotides align to TRBD1. Germline CDR1 and CDR2: KGHDR and SFDVKD. J lost 6 bases, V lost 4 bases, and 13 bases had no gene match. This CDR3 contains 16 residues. Here the CDR3 DNA reads TGTGCCACCAGTGACTCCAGACAGGGCCCCATTTCTGAAGCTTTCTTT. Residues: CATSDSRQGPISEAFF.

The chain couples TRBV10-1 to TRBJ2-3, with 7 bases identical to TRBD2. This CDR3 has 15 residues. Germline V lookup: CDR1 WNHNN, CDR2 SYGVQD (reference sequence). J was trimmed by 3 bases and V by 5 bases; bases with no gene match: 8. The CDR3 region has the DNA TGCGCCAGCAGTCCGGGGGGAGCGGCGACAGATACGCAGTATTTT. It translates to CASSPGGAATDTQYF.

The CDR3 protein is CASSLRLAGGLSDTQYF. The CDR3 DNA is TGTGCCAGCAGCCTAAGACTAGCGGGGGGATTATCAGATACGCAGTATTTT. The chain employs TRBV7-2 and TRBJ2-3, with 13 bases matching TRBD2. Germline V gives CDR1 SGHTA, CDR2 FQGNSA. CDR3 length equals 17 residues. Unmatched junction bases numbered 9, after V lost 5 bases and J lost 4 bases.

V is TRBV6-5 and J is TRBJ1-2; possible D gene TRBD1, 5 bases. V gave up 6 bases and J gave up 6 bases, with 20 bases separating them. From germline, CDR1 is MNHEY and CDR2 SVGAGI. The CDR3 consists of 15 residues. Here the CDR3 DNA reads TGTGCCAGCAGCTATCCACCTCCAGGGATCCATGGCTACACCTTC. Translated: CASSYPPPGIHGYTF.

The gene calls are TRBV15 and TRBJ2-7; weak D call: TRBD2 (6 bases). Germline-derived CDR1 and CDR2 are LNHNV and YYDKDF (reference sequence). This CDR3 has 12 residues. The V and J ends lost 3 bases and 6 bases respectively, with 9 bases between them. The CDR3 sequence is CATSSGGAEQYF. The CDR3 DNA sequence: TGTGCCACCAGCAGCGGCGGGGCCGAGCAGTACTTC.

V is TRBV19 and J is TRBJ1-4, with unresolved D. The CDR3 runs to 17 residues. Germline-derived CDR1 and CDR2 are LNHDA and SQIVND (reference sequence). Trimming shortened V by 6 bases and J by 3 bases, and 20 bases separated the two germline ends. The CDR3 coding sequence is TGTGCCAGTAGACAGAGAGGGTCCTTGGAAGCTAATGAAAAACTGTTTTTT. Translating it yields CASRQRGSLEANEKLFF.

The chain is built from TRBV30 and TRBJ1-5; TRBD1 is a possible D gene (6 bases). The CDR3 consists of 17 residues. The V and J ends lost 7 bases and 0 bases respectively, with 22 bases between them. Per the germline V gene, CDR1 is GTSNPN and CDR2 is SVGIG (reference sequence). The CDR3 loop reads CAYPHKGDTYSNQPQHF. CDR3 in DNA: TGTGCCTACCCCCATAAAGGGGACACCTATAGCAATCAGCCCCAGCATTTT.

The V call is TRBV4-2, the J call TRBJ1-4, with 7 bases that match TRBD1. CDR3 size: 16 residues. In germline, CDR1 is LGHNA, CDR2 YNFKEQ. V shed 6 bases, J shed 2 bases, and the junction held 9 bases outside the gene matches. The CDR3 region has the DNA TGTGCCAGCAGAGAGGAACCGACAGGGACTAATGAAAAACTGTTTTTT. Its protein is CASREEPTGTNEKLFF.

The rearrangement links TRBV24-1 to TRBJ1-5, with D maybe TRBD1 (6 bases). The germline V gene has CDR1 KGHDR and CDR2 SFDVKD. The ends were cut back, 2 bases at V and 2 bases at J, with 9 bases in the middle. The CDR3 length is 15 residues. DNA of the CDR3: TGTGCCACCAGTGATTGGACAGCCCGCAATCAGCCCCAGCATTTT. Residues: CATSDWTARNQPQHF.

This chain links TRBV28 with TRBJ1-5; D unresolved. The CDR3 is 14 amino acids. V was pared by 2 bases and J by 2 bases, with 7 bases between. CDR1 and CDR2 (germline): MDHEN, SYDVKM. The CDR3 is CASSLLAGNQPQHF. The CDR3 bases are TGTGCCAGCAGTTTACTGGCCGGCAATCAGCCCCAGCATTTT. The full variable domain, its missing parts supplied by reference TRBV28 and TRBJ1-5, is DVKVTQSSRYLVKRTGEKVFLECVQDMDHENMFWYRQDPGLGLRLIYFSYDVKMKEKGDIPEGYSVSREKKERFSLILESASTNQTSMYLCASSLLAGNQPQHFGDGTRLSIL.

This clone was recorded at least ten times. The V gene is TRBV6-8, the J gene TRBJ2-2; no clear D. Germline-derived CDR1 and CDR2 are MNHGY and SAAAGT. The CDR3 sequence is 14 residues long. V lost 9 bases and J 0 bases, leaving 11 bases between the germline ends. CDR3 protein: CASSSPTNTGELFF. CDR3 coding DNA: TGTGCCAGTAGCTCTCCCACGAACACCGGGGAGCTGTTTTTT.

For the CDR3, the DNA is TGTGCCATCAGCAAGACAGGGGATGGCACTGAAGCTTTCTTT. Translated: CAISKTGDGTEAFF. This chain uses TRBV10-3 with TRBJ1-1; 8 positions match TRBD1. The germline gives CDR1 ENHRY, CDR2 SYGVKD. J gave up 4 bases and V 6 bases, and 7 bases lay outside the gene matches. This CDR3 has 14 amino acids.

The gene calls are TRBV4-1 and TRBJ2-1, with 7 nucleotides matching TRBD2. J was trimmed by 9 bases and V by 1 base; bases with no gene match: 3. The CDR3 runs 13 residues. Germline values: CDR1 MGHRA, CDR2 YSYEKL. This CDR3 is CASSQGLAVEQFF. The CDR3 nucleotides read TGCGCCAGCAGCCAAGGACTAGCTGTTGAGCAGTTCTTC.

The rearrangement uses TRBV19 and TRBJ1-5; D remains unclear. The germline V gene encodes CDR1 LNHDA and CDR2 SQIVND (reference sequence). The CDR3 has 14 amino acids. With 2 bases removed from V and 10 bases from J, the gap between germline ends came to 15 bases. The CDR3 sequence: CASSISGRPTPQHF. The CDR3 DNA sequence: TGTGCCAGTAGTATAAGCGGGCGCCCCACTCCCCAGCATTTT.

The rearrangement links TRBV6-5 to TRBJ1-2; TRBD1 might be the D (6 bases). This CDR3 is 14 amino acids long. Germline V gives CDR1 MNHEY, CDR2 SVGAGI. V lost 0 bases, J lost 8 bases, and 13 bases lay in between. CDR3 sequence: CASSYSNRARGYTF. CDR3 nucleotides: TGTGCCAGCAGTTACTCGAACAGGGCCAGGGGCTACACCTTC.

J is TRBJ2-1 and V is TRBV7-9; D is possibly TRBD2 (5 bases). The CDR3 runs to 14 residues. Trimming pared 0 bases from V and 16 bases from J, leaving 19 bases between. From germline, CDR1 is SEHNR and CDR2 FQNEAQ (reference sequence). CDR3 DNA: TGTGCCAGCAGCTTAGCCGGGGATAACCTTACACCATTCTTC. Translating gives CASSLAGDNLTPFF.

Details on this clone: This may come from a read error, since a much larger clone is one base off. The genes are TRBV9 and TRBJ1-6, with 7 bases lining up with TRBD1. This CDR3 is built from 14 residues. V shed 2 bases and J 6 bases; nucleotides not matched to a gene: 2. Germline V gene data show CDR1 as SGDLS and CDR2 as YYNGEE. CDR3: CASSVDRVNSPLHF. In DNA, the CDR3 is TGTGCCAGCAGCGTCGACAGGGTTAATTCACCCCTCCACTTT.

This chain joins TRBV19 and TRBJ1-1, with 7 positions matching TRBD1. V was clipped by 10 bases and J by 6 bases; unmatched bases: 5. Germline CDR1 LNHDA, CDR2 SQIVND (reference sequence). The CDR3 extends over 11 amino acids. As DNA, the CDR3 is TGTGCCACCAGGGGACAGTCTGAAGCTTTCTTT. This encodes CATRGQSEAFF.

This chain uses TRBV2 with TRBJ1-2; tentative D call: TRBD1 (6 bases). This CDR3 is 13 amino acids long. V was cut by 6 bases and J by 4 bases, with 12 bases left in between. Germline CDR1 is SNHLY and CDR2 is FYNNEI. DNA for the CDR3: TGTGCCAGCAGCGACCGGACAGCCTATGGCTACACCTTC. Its translation: CASSDRTAYGYTF.

This clone was found once. This rearrangement joins TRBV7-8 to TRBJ1-1; D uncertain. Trimming pared 5 bases from V and 3 bases from J, leaving 13 bases between. CDR3 size: 14 residues. Germline V gives CDR1 SGHVS, CDR2 FQNEAQ. The CDR3, as DNA: TGTGCCAGCAGCACAAACGGACTTGACACTGAAGCTTTCTTT. Protein sequence: CASSTNGLDTEAFF.

The rearrangement uses TRBV5-6 and TRBJ2-2, with TRBD1 matching over 10 bases. The CDR3 extends over 15 amino acids. Germline V CDR1 and CDR2: SGHDT, YYEEEE. Trimming took 3 bases from V and 5 from J; bases not matched to a gene: 4. For the CDR3, the DNA is TGTGCCAGCAGCTCCGGGACAGGGGTGACCGGGGAGCTGTTTTTT. It yields the protein CASSSGTGVTGELFF.